This entry describes one T cell receptor beta chain. The record originates from a study of CD8 T cells in Susac syndrome. The CDR3 has 13 amino acids. Deletions cut 5 bases from V and 3 bases from J, with 9 bases between. The authors carried out high-throughput sequencing of TCR beta. They applied it to CD8+ and CD4+ T cells obtained from blood. Bulk CD8+ and CD4+ cells came from magnetic negative isolation; CD8+ TEMRA by FACS. Reverse transcription of about 0.45 to 1 ug RNA was performed with random hexamers. By means of immunoSEQ multiplex PCR, TCR beta CDR3 spanning 54 Vbeta and 13 Jbeta underwent amplification. TCRdb passed the immunoSEQ multiplex PCR reads through MiXCR, listing each CDR3 protein once. This repertoire shows around 130,000 distinct CDR3 sequences, 94% found once; its top ten account for more than 0.095%.

Source material: CD4+ T cells from PBMCs. The TCR was taken from a human donor in good health. This sequence joins TRBV12-3 or TRBV12-4 and TRBJ2-3; D ambiguous. The CDR3, as DNA: TGTGCCAGCAGTCGTCGATCTACAGATACGCAGTATTTT. Protein sequence: CASSRRSTDTQYF.